This T cell receptor (beta chain) emerged from a study of blood T cell repertoires in COVID-19. Study-level background: Collection of acute and convalescent COVID-19 samples took place in the United States, Italy and Spain. In each case, the material was cDNA or gDNA derived from T cells, B-cell-depleted T cells, or PBMCs.

As originally analysed: Using reference gene primer amplification, nucleated cell counts were estimated. Using immunoSEQ multiplex PCR, the repertoire was profiled, and TCRdb retains in-frame clones only, with some absent. The V and J calls and clone size were taken over from that table, and D and trimming were inferred from the DNA. The sample lists tens of thousands of clones, approximately 91% seen once, with around 5.4% in the top ten. The junction had 15 bases not matched to a gene; V was cut back by 0 bases and J by 6 bases. This CDR3 contains 17 residues. Germline CDR1 GTSNPN, CDR2 SVGIG (reference sequence).

Material: peripheral blood. This clonotype originated in a woman older than 75 with acute or convalescent COVID-19. The chain employs TRBV30 and TRBJ2-3; 7 bases are a match to TRBD2. The CDR3 DNA follows: TGTGCCTGGAGTGTACGCGGGACGGGAGCGCGGGGGGATACGCAGTATTTT. Amino acids: CAWSVRGTGARGDTQYF.